Sequencing of this T cell receptor (beta chain) was carried out in a study of radiotherapy plus CTLA-4 blockade in lung cancer. Study summary: Among all patients, about 19% showed objective responses, while roughly 28% had disease control. Study-level results: In blood, after radiotherapy plus ipilimumab, tumor-derived TCR clones expanded. The authors reported that early blood T cell clone dynamics, with interferon-beta, best predicted response.

The junction had 11 bases not matched to a gene; V was cut back by 4 bases and J by 5 bases. The CDR3 spans 15 residues. Germline lookup yields CDR1 SGHRS and CDR2 YFSETQ. The assay was immunoSEQ multiplex PCR, and TCRdb's table has in-frame clones only and misses some. The repertoire consists of about 51,000 clones, with about 85% occurring once and the leading ten covering around 8.8%. As regards this clone: The antigen is undetermined.

In chemo-refractory metastatic non-small-cell lung cancer, patients got ipilimumab CTLA-4 blockade together with focal radiation. The V gene is TRBV5-1, the J gene TRBJ1-1; TRBD1 matches at 7 bases. The sample consisted of peripheral blood, taken from a patient treated with radiotherapy plus ipilimumab. The source of this sequence is a human donor with non-small cell lung cancer who had a complete response to radiotherapy plus ipilimumab. The CDR3 loop is CASSRSSGGRTEAFF. The CDR3 DNA follows: TGCGCCAGCAGCCGATCCTCAGGGGGACGAACTGAAGCTTTCTTT.